Listed here are 29 T cell receptor beta chains from one sample, sequenced in a study of chemoradiotherapy in HPV16-positive cancers. Sequencing was performed with immunoSEQ multiplex PCR; in TCRdb, only in-frame clones are kept and a portion is missing. This table holds about 8,800 clones, 60% to 75% found once. The sequences come from tumor tissue, collected from a patient who underwent chemoradiotherapy. Receptors were obtained from a human donor with HPV-associated anogenital cancer.

There are a few counts of this clone. The chain employs TRBV5-1 and TRBJ2-3; possibly TRBD1 for D (5 bases). The V and J ends lost 4 bases and 0 bases respectively, with 9 bases between them. CDR1 is SGHRS, CDR2 YFSETQ, per germline. This CDR3 contains 14 residues. The CDR3 bases are TGCGCCAGCAGCGGCGGACAAAGCACAGATACGCAGTATTTT. Protein product: CASSGGQSTDTQYF.

The genes are TRBV7-9 and TRBJ2-5, with 8 positions matching TRBD1. Per the germline V gene, CDR1 is SEHNR and CDR2 is FQNEAQ (reference sequence). Losses at the gene ends were 5 bases for V and 5 bases for J; bases not matched to a gene: 10. The CDR3 loop spans 15 amino acids. The CDR3 sequence: CASSPFLQGAETQYF. CDR3 coding DNA: TGTGCCAGCAGCCCTTTTCTGCAGGGGGCTGAGACCCAGTACTTC. Variable domain in full (rest from reference TRBV7-9 and TRBJ2-5): DTGVSQNPRHKITKRGQNVTFRCDPISEHNRLYWYRQTLGQGPEFLTYFQNEAQLEKSRLLSDRFSAERPKGSFSTLEIQRTEQGDSAMYLCASSPFLQGAETQYFGPGTRLLVL.

The chain is built from TRBV6-6 and TRBJ2-3; D may be TRBD1 (6 bases). Per germline, CDR1 MNHNY and CDR2 SVGAGI (reference sequence). V shed 5 bases and J shed 4 bases, with 10 bases lying between them. This CDR3 spans 13 amino acids. This CDR3 is CASSQQGPDTQYF. The CDR3 bases are TGTGCCAGCAGTCAACAGGGTCCAGATACGCAGTATTTT.

The chain joins TRBV29-1 to TRBJ2-7; D gene unclear. V was shortened by 2 bases and J by 7 bases, with 15 bases between the two germline ends. Germline CDR1 and CDR2: SQVTM and ANQGSEA. The CDR3 spans 13 residues. This CDR3 is CSVEQVLNGEQYF. DNA of the CDR3: TGCAGCGTTGAACAGGTCCTGAACGGGGAGCAGTACTTC.

This chain links TRBV5-4 with TRBJ2-3; 10 nucleotides align to TRBD2. The CDR3 totals 14 residues. CDR1 is SGHNT and CDR2 is YYREEE in the germline V gene (reference sequence). Unmatched junction bases numbered 3, after V lost 4 bases and J lost 4 bases. The DNA of the CDR3 is TGTGCCAGCAGCCAGCGGGGGGGAGCAGATACGCAGTATTTT. Amino acid sequence: CASSQRGGADTQYF.

This clone is a singleton in its sample. The J gene is TRBJ2-3, the V gene TRBV28, with 8 bases that match TRBD1. The CDR3 loop spans 14 amino acids. Trimming removed 6 bases from V and 5 bases from J; junction bases left unmatched: 7. Germline CDR1 and CDR2: MDHEN and SYDVKM. The CDR3 reads CASSTTGVRDTQYF. In DNA, the CDR3 is TGTGCCAGCAGCACGACAGGGGTAAGAGATACGCAGTATTTT.

This clone appeared a few times. This chain joins TRBV7-2 and TRBJ2-1; D is perhaps TRBD1 (8 bases). Germline assignment: CDR1 SGHTA and CDR2 FQGNSA. With 4 bases removed from V and 1 base from J, the gap between germline ends came to 14 bases. CDR3 length equals 16 residues. The DNA of the CDR3 is TGTGCCAGCAGCTACAGGGGGGGACAGTCCTACAATGAGCAGTTCTTC. It specifies CASSYRGGQSYNEQFF.

This clone is deemed medium-sized. The rearrangement links TRBV2 to TRBJ1-2; TRBD1 aligns across 12 bases. From germline, CDR1 is SNHLY and CDR2 FYNNEI. J lost 8 bases, V lost 3 bases, and 4 bases had no gene match. The CDR3 has 14 amino acids. The CDR3 DNA follows: TGTGCCAGCAGTGACGGGACAGGGGGCGGAGGCTACACCTTC. Its translation: CASSDGTGGGGYTF. Complete variable domain (other parts from reference TRBV2 and TRBJ1-2): EPEVTQTPSHQVTQMGQEVILRCVPISNHLYFYWYRQILGQKVEFLVSFYNNEISEKSEIFDDQFSVERPDGSNFTLKIRSTKLEDSAMYFCASSDGTGGGGYTFGSGTRLTVV.

This clone has only a few counts. This chain uses TRBV5-1 with TRBJ2-2, with 9 bases lining up with TRBD2. Germline assignment: CDR1 SGHRS and CDR2 YFSETQ. The CDR3 has 16 residues. Germline trimming cut 3 bases from V and 6 bases from J; bases unmatched to any gene: 9. The CDR3 loop is CASSSTGTSFSGELFF. The CDR3 nucleotides read TGCGCCAGCAGCTCGACCGGGACTAGCTTTTCCGGGGAGCTGTTTTTT.

This chain joins TRBV11-2 and TRBJ2-7, with 7 bases that match TRBD1. The CDR3 is 15 amino acids. J gave up 2 bases and V 5 bases, and 9 bases lay outside the gene matches. The germline V gene has CDR1 SGHAT and CDR2 FQNNGV. The CDR3, as DNA: TGTGCCAGCAGCCCACCGACAGGGTCGGCCTACGAGCAGTACTTC. Protein: CASSPPTGSAYEQYF.

The sample holds a few counts of this clone. This chain links TRBV9 with TRBJ1-5, with TRBD1 matching 7 bases. J lost 2 bases, V lost 4 bases, and 9 bases had no gene match. Germline V CDR1 and CDR2: SGDLS, YYNGEE. The CDR3 consists of 16 residues. The CDR3 DNA sequence: TGTGCCAGCAGCCCAGGGGGGGACAGCCGCAATCAGCCCCAGCATTTT. It is translated as CASSPGGDSRNQPQHF. The full variable domain, rest sourced from reference TRBV9 and TRBJ1-5, is DSGVTQTPKHLITATGQRVTLRCSPRSGDLSVYWYQQSLDQGLQFLIQYYNGEERAKGNILERFSAQQFPDLHSELNLSSLELGDSALYFCASSPGGDSRNQPQHFGDGTRLSIL.

This sequence joins TRBV10-3 and TRBJ2-5, with D maybe TRBD1 (6 bases). The CDR3 consists of 13 residues. In germline, CDR1 is ENHRY, CDR2 SYGVKD. Trimming shortened V by 5 bases and J by 4 bases, and 11 bases separated the two germline ends. CDR3 in amino acids: CAISSGVGETQYF. CDR3 bases: TGTGCCATCAGTTCAGGGGTAGGAGAGACCCAGTACTTC.

V usage is TRBV5-6 and J usage is TRBJ2-2; D is perhaps TRBD1 (6 bases). CDR3 size: 15 residues. Germline CDR1 SGHDT, CDR2 YYEEEE. Trimming removed 3 bases from V and 3 bases from J, with 12 bases in between. The CDR3 nucleotides are TGTGCCAGCAGCTGGGCAGGGGTAGACACCGGGGAGCTGTTTTTT. Protein product: CASSWAGVDTGELFF.

J is TRBJ2-7 and V is TRBV18; D is unclear. The V and J ends lost 6 bases and 7 bases respectively, with 10 bases between them. The CDR3 is 11 amino acids. CDR1 and CDR2 from the germline V gene are KGHSH and LQKENI. CDR3 coding DNA: TGTGCCAGCTCCGTCCTGGGAGAGCAGTACTTC. Its translation: CASSVLGEQYF.

V gene TRBV6-1 combines with J gene TRBJ2-7; TRBD2 might be the D (7 bases). The germline V and J ends were trimmed by 4 bases and 6 bases, with 13 bases remaining between them. Germline V gene data show CDR1 as MNHNS and CDR2 as SASEGT. The CDR3 is 13 residues long. The CDR3 region is CASSGGGQAEQYF. The CDR3 bases are TGTGCCAGCAGTGGGGGGGGGCAGGCCGAGCAGTACTTC.

This clone showed up just once. The V gene is TRBV30, the J gene TRBJ1-2; D is unresolved. CDR1 is GTSNPN and CDR2 is SVGIG in the germline V gene (reference sequence). With 3 bases removed from V and 7 bases from J, the gap between germline ends came to 12 bases. CDR3 length: 12 amino acids. CDR3 in amino acids: CAWSKQTAGYTF. In DNA, the CDR3 is TGTGCCTGGAGCAAGCAAACAGCTGGCTACACCTTC.

The chain employs TRBV7-9 and TRBJ1-1; D remains ambiguous. Trimming removed 7 bases at V and 4 bases at J, with 16 bases between. Germline values: CDR1 SEHNR, CDR2 FQNEAQ (reference sequence). The CDR3 is 14 residues long. CDR3 nucleotides: TGTGCCAGCACGCAGACTGAGTTCCCCACTGAAGCTTTCTTT. Amino acid sequence: CASTQTEFPTEAFF.

V usage is TRBV5-6 and J usage is TRBJ1-2; the D gene is possibly TRBD1 (6 bases). The V end lost 3 bases, the J end lost 6 bases, and 12 bases lay between the germline ends. CDR1 is SGHDT and CDR2 is YYEEEE in the germline V gene. The CDR3 spans 13 residues. As DNA, the CDR3 is TGTGCCAGCAGCTCCACAGGGACCCATGGCTACACCTTC. Translation gives CASSSTGTHGYTF.

V is TRBV5-1 and J is TRBJ1-1; D may be TRBD1 (6 bases). Germline assignment: CDR1 SGHRS and CDR2 YFSETQ. This CDR3 contains 14 residues. V gave up 4 bases and J gave up 0 bases, with 10 bases separating them. Here the CDR3 DNA reads TGCGCCAGCAGCCCGGGGGGCATGAACACTGAAGCTTTCTTT. As protein: CASSPGGMNTEAFF. Drawing the rest from reference TRBV5-1 and TRBJ1-1, the complete variable domain is KAGVTQTPRYLIKTRGQQVTLSCSPISGHRSVSWYQQTPGQGLQFLFEYFSETQRNKGNFPGRFSGRQFSNSRSEMNVSTLELGDSALYLCASSPGGMNTEAFFGQGTRLTVV.

The table lists this clone with a count of one. The chain combines TRBV5-1 with TRBJ1-1; D ambiguous. Trimming took 2 bases from V and 1 from J, leaving 9 bases between them. The CDR3 runs 14 residues. The germline CDR1 and CDR2 sequences are SGHRS and YFSETQ. The CDR3: CASSLWAGNTEAFF. In DNA, the CDR3 is TGCGCCAGCAGCTTATGGGCGGGGAACACTGAAGCTTTCTTT.

The chain links TRBV28 to TRBJ1-1; no reliable D call. This CDR3 has 11 amino acids. The germline V gene encodes CDR1 MDHEN and CDR2 SYDVKM. The germline V and J ends were trimmed by 7 bases and 1 base, with 4 bases remaining between them. CDR3 DNA: TGTGCCAGCACGGGGAACACTGAAGCTTTCTTT. Protein sequence: CASTGNTEAFF.

This clone rates as large. The V and J genes are TRBV27 and TRBJ2-7, with D perhaps matching TRBD1 (6 bases). This CDR3 region has 13 residues. Trimming cost V 6 bases and J 1 base, with 10 bases left between them. Germline V gene lookup returns CDR1 MNHEY and CDR2 SMNVEV (reference sequence). The CDR3 DNA sequence: TGTGCCAGCAGAGATGGGACATCCTACGAGCAGTACTTC. Translated, it gives CASRDGTSYEQYF.

The rearrangement joins TRBV7-6 to TRBJ2-7; D may match TRBD1 or TRBD2 (5 bases each). This CDR3 region has 16 residues. Germline assignment: CDR1 SGHVS and CDR2 FNYEAQ. Trimming took off 3 bases at V and 0 bases at J, with 15 bases between the two ends. CDR3 sequence reads: CASSFGTPGTSYEQYF. The CDR3 DNA sequence: TGTGCCAGCAGCTTTGGGACGCCAGGGACCTCCTACGAGCAGTACTTC.

The genes are TRBV13 and TRBJ2-7, with D perhaps TRBD1 (6 bases). The V gene's germline CDR1 is PRHDT and CDR2 FYEKMQ (reference sequence). The CDR3 consists of 14 residues. The V gene lost 3 bases and the J gene lost 2 bases, with 11 bases spanning the gap. This chain's CDR3 is CASSFRDNTYEQYF. CDR3 coding DNA: TGTGCCAGCAGCTTCCGGGACAACACCTACGAGCAGTACTTC.

This rearrangement joins TRBV11-2 to TRBJ1-3; perhaps TRBD1 as D (5 bases). The CDR3 contains 15 residues. Germline values: CDR1 SGHAT, CDR2 FQNNGV. V lost 5 bases and J lost 0, with 11 bases in between. The CDR3 loop is CASSARGDSGNTIYF. The DNA of the CDR3 is TGTGCCAGCAGCGCAAGAGGGGACTCTGGAAACACCATATATTTT.

The rearrangement links TRBV6-1 to TRBJ2-1; no clear D. Trimming left V 3 bases short and J 4 bases short, with 10 bases between. This CDR3 comprises 14 residues. Germline V lookup: CDR1 MNHNS, CDR2 SASEGT. The CDR3 nucleotides are TGTGCCAGCAGTGAGGGGTCTCGTTACAATGAGCAGTTCTTC. This gives the protein CASSEGSRYNEQFF.

CDR3 nucleotide sequence: TGTGCCAGCAGAGCGGCGAGCGGGAGAGTTGTCGAGCAGTTCTTC. Amino acids: CASRAASGRVVEQFF. The J gene is TRBJ2-1, the V gene TRBV5-4, with TRBD2 matching 8 bases. Germline V gives CDR1 SGHNT, CDR2 YYREEE (reference sequence). J gave up 10 bases and V 5 bases, and 14 bases lay outside the gene matches. The CDR3 runs to 15 residues.

This sequence joins TRBV30 and TRBJ2-2; D uncertain. CDR3 length: 12 amino acids. Germline V gives CDR1 GTSNPN, CDR2 SVGIG (reference sequence). V was cut by 0 bases and J by 7 bases, with 6 bases left in between. The DNA for the CDR3 is TGTGCCTGGAGTGTAAATTTCGGGGAGCTGTTTTTT. Protein: CAWSVNFGELFF.

The rearrangement joins TRBV9 to TRBJ2-3; 16 bases align to TRBD2. Germline values: CDR1 SGDLS, CDR2 YYNGEE. This CDR3 has 18 amino acids. J lost 4 bases, V lost 4 bases, and 9 bases had no gene match. CDR3 region: CASSLGLAGGRRADTQYF. CDR3 DNA sequence: TGTGCCAGCAGCCTGGGACTAGCGGGGGGGCGAAGGGCAGATACGCAGTATTTT.